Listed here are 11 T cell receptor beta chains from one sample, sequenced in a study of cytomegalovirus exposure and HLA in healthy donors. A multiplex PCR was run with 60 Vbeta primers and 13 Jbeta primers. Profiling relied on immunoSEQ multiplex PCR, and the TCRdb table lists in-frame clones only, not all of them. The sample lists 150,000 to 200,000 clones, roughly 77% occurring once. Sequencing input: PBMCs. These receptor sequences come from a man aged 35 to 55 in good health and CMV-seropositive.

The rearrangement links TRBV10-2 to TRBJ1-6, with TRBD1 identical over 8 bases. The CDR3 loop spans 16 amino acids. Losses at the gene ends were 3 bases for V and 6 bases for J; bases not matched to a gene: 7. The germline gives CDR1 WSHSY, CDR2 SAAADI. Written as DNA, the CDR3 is TGCGCCAGCAGTGATTCCCAGGGGGCGGGTAATTCACCCCTCCACTTT. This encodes CASSDSQGAGNSPLHF.

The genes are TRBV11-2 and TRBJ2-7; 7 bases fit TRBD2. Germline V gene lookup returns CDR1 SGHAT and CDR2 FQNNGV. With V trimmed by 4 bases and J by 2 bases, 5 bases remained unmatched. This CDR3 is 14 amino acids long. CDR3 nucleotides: TGTGCCAGCAGCTCCCAGCGGGGCCCCTACGAGCAGTACTTC. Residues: CASSSQRGPYEQYF.

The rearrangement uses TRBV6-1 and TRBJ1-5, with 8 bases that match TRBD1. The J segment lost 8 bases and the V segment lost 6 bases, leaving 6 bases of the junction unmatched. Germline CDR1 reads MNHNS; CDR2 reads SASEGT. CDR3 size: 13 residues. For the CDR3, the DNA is TGTGCCAGCAGGGACAGGGTAGAGGAGCCCCAGCATTTT. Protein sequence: CASRDRVEEPQHF.

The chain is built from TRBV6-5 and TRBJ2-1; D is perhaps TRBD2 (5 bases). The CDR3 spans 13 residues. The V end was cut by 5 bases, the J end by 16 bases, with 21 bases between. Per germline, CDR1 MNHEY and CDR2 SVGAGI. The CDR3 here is CASSGNTWELGFF. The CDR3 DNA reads TGTGCCAGCAGTGGAAATACATGGGAGCTTGGTTTCTTC.

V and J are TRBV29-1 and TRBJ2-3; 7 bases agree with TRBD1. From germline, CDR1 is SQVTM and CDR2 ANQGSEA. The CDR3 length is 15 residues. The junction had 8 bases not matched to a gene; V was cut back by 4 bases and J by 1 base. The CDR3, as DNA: TGCAGCGTTGGCCGGACAGGTCGCGGCACAGATACGCAGTATTTT. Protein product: CSVGRTGRGTDTQYF.

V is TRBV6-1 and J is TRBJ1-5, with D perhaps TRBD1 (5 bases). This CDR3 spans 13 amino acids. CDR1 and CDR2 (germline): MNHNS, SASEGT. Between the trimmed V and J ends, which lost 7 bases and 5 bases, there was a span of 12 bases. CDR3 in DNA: TGTGCCAGCAAGGGGCGTCTCTATCAGCCCCAGCATTTT. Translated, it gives CASKGRLYQPQHF.

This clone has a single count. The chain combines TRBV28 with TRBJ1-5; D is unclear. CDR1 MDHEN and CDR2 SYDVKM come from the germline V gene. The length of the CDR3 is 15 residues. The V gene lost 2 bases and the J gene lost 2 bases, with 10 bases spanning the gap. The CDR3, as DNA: TGTGCCAGCAGTTTAGGGCAGCGGGGCAATCAGCCCCAGCATTTT. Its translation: CASSLGQRGNQPQHF.

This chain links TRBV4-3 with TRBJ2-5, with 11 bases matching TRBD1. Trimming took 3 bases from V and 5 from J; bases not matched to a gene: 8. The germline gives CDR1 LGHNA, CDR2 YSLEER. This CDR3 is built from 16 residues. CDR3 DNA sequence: TGCGCCAGCAGCCAGGGAGGACAGGGGGCGCCGGAGACCCAGTACTTC. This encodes CASSQGGQGAPETQYF.

The CDR3 DNA reads TGCGCCAGCAGCCAAGATCGGCCTTCGGGAGCTTTCTTT. Translated, it gives CASSQDRPSGAFF. The rearrangement links TRBV4-1 to TRBJ1-1, with unresolved D. The ends were cut back, 0 bases at V and 10 bases at J, with 12 bases in the middle. Germline CDR1 and CDR2: MGHRA and YSYEKL. The CDR3 runs 13 residues.

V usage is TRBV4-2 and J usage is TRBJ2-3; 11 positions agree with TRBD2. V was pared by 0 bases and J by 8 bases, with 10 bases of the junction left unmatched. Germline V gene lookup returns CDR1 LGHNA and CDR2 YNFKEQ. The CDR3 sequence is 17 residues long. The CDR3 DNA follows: TGTGCCAGCAGCCAAGAAGTGGTAGCGGGAGGGCCGGTTACGCAGTATTTT. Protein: CASSQEVVAGGPVTQYF.

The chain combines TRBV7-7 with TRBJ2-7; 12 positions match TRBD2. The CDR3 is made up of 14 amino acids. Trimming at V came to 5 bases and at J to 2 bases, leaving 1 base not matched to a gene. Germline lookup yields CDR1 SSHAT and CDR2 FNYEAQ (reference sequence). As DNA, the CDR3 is TGTGCCAGCAGCCCTAGCGGGAGGGCCTACGAGCAGTACTTC. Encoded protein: CASSPSGRAYEQYF.